The 19 T cell receptor beta chains listed next were all sequenced from one sample in a study of technical replicates of blood from a few donors (dated by TCRdb to 2015 to 2018). Receptor libraries were prepared by the immunoSEQ multiplex PCR assay. What TCRdb holds here is the immuneACCESS table cut down to in-frame rearrangements. Part of the clones is not present; checked against another copy, under half of the missing clones reflect an unresolved V gene, and the others are unexplained. The sample records about 75,000 clones, 95% to 98% of which are singletons. In total, the top ten clones hold about 0.17% of the sample. The specimen was T cells isolated from PBMCs. These receptors were collected from a human donor in good health.

As to this clone: The junction differs from germline at one of its ends, possibly a read error. V is TRBV11-3 and J is TRBJ1-6, with 7 bases lining up with TRBD1. CDR1 and CDR2 (germline): SGHNT, YENEEA. The CDR3 loop spans 14 amino acids. CDR3 bases: TGTGCCAGCAGTTTAGGGACAGCTAATTCACCCCTCCACTTT. Its translation is CASSLGTANSPLHF.

The chain recombines TRBV6-5 with TRBJ2-7; D perhaps matches TRBD1 (7 bases). The CDR3 covers 14 residues. Germline CDR1 is MNHEY and CDR2 is SVGAGI. V shed 6 bases and J shed 11 bases, with 23 bases lying between them. The DNA for the CDR3 is TGTGCCAGCAGGCCCGGGGGATCACAGGGGACCGAGTACTTC. Protein: CASRPGGSQGTEYF.

The rearrangement links TRBV6-5 to TRBJ1-1; D remains ambiguous. In germline, CDR1 is MNHEY, CDR2 SVGAGI. This CDR3 comprises 12 residues. With 2 bases removed from V and 9 bases from J, the gap between germline ends came to 10 bases. The CDR3 sequence is CASSYGRNKAFF. As DNA, the CDR3 is TGTGCCAGCAGTTACGGCAGGAATAAAGCTTTCTTT.

This clone was seen a single time. This chain joins TRBV4-1 and TRBJ2-7; 8 bases are shared with TRBD2. This CDR3 region has 17 residues. Germline values: CDR1 MGHRA, CDR2 YSYEKL. V dropped 5 bases and J dropped 3; count of bases not matched to a gene: 15. The CDR3 loop is CASSSQTSGRVFYEQYF. CDR3 DNA sequence: TGCGCCAGCAGCTCGCAAACTAGCGGCAGAGTGTTCTACGAGCAGTACTTC.

This rearrangement joins TRBV7-9 to TRBJ2-2; 12 bases fit TRBD1. This CDR3 comprises 15 residues. J lost 6 bases, V lost 5 bases, and 4 bases had no gene match. CDR1 and CDR2 (germline): SEHNR, FQNEAQ (reference sequence). The CDR3 is CASSQWDRGPGELFF. CDR3 bases: TGTGCCAGCAGCCAGTGGGACAGGGGGCCCGGGGAGCTGTTTTTT.

The J gene is TRBJ2-7, the V gene TRBV5-1, with 8 nucleotides matching TRBD1. CDR1 SGHRS and CDR2 YFSETQ come from the germline V gene. Germline trimming cut 4 bases from V and 2 bases from J; bases unmatched to any gene: 11. This CDR3 contains 16 residues. The CDR3 DNA is TGCGCCAGCAGCGTGGCCTGGACAGGGCCACCCTACGAGCAGTACTTC. It encodes CASSVAWTGPPYEQYF.

The rearrangement uses TRBV19 and TRBJ2-7, with 9 bases matching TRBD2. Germline assignment: CDR1 LNHDA and CDR2 SQIVND (reference sequence). The CDR3 loop spans 15 amino acids. With 5 bases clipped from V and 3 bases from J, the junction kept 8 bases outside the gene matches. The CDR3 sequence is CASSRGLAGIYEQYF. CDR3 nucleotide sequence: TGTGCCAGTAGTCGAGGCCTAGCGGGGATCTACGAGCAGTACTTC.

This rearrangement joins TRBV18 to TRBJ2-7, with 8 bases identical to TRBD2. The germline gives CDR1 KGHSH, CDR2 LQKENI. The CDR3 length is 15 residues. Trimming took 0 bases from V and 2 from J; bases not matched to a gene: 3. CDR3 nucleotide sequence: TGTGCCAGCTCACCACCGGCGGGAGGCCCCTACGAGCAGTACTTC. Translation: CASSPPAGGPYEQYF.

This sequence joins TRBV4-1 and TRBJ2-7; the match to TRBD2 covers 9 bases. Germline trimming cut 1 base from V and 3 bases from J; bases unmatched to any gene: 4. This CDR3 is built from 15 residues. Germline-derived CDR1 and CDR2 are MGHRA and YSYEKL. The CDR3 nucleotides read TGCGCCAGCAGCCAAGGTAGCGGGAGTGGCTACGAGCAGTACTTC. Protein product: CASSQGSGSGYEQYF.

This clone was found once. This chain uses TRBV5-4 with TRBJ2-3; D is possibly TRBD2 (5 bases). V was clipped by 0 bases and J by 8 bases, with 13 bases between them. Germline loops: CDR1 SGHNT, CDR2 YYREEE (reference sequence). The CDR3 totals 14 residues. CDR3 coding DNA: TGTGCCAGCAGCTTGGGTCGGGGTGACGGTACGCAGTATTTT. Translating it yields CASSLGRGDGTQYF. The entire variable domain, with the rest obtained from reference TRBV5-4 and TRBJ2-3, is as follows: ETGVTQSPTHLIKTRGQQVTLRCSSQSGHNTVSWYQQALGQGPQFIFQYYREEENGRGNFPPRFSGLQFPNYSSELNVNALELDDSALYLCASSLGRGDGTQYFGPGTRLTVL.

The chain links TRBV7-9 to TRBJ1-1; possible D gene TRBD1, 6 bases. The germline V gene encodes CDR1 SEHNR and CDR2 FQNEAQ (reference sequence). There are 17 residues in the CDR3. Trimming left V 5 bases short and J 0 bases short, with 19 bases between. Here the CDR3 DNA reads TGTGCCAGCAGCCCGGGGGGGGGCGGACTCATGAACACTGAAGCTTTCTTT. Protein: CASSPGGGGLMNTEAFF. Full variable domain (rest looked up from reference TRBV7-9 and TRBJ1-1): DTGVSQNPRHKITKRGQNVTFRCDPISEHNRLYWYRQTLGQGPEFLTYFQNEAQLEKSRLLSDRFSAERPKGSFSTLEIQRTEQGDSAMYLCASSPGGGGLMNTEAFFGQGTRLTVV.

V gene TRBV5-1 combines with J gene TRBJ2-7, with 8 bases aligning to TRBD2. Germline V lookup: CDR1 SGHRS, CDR2 YFSETQ. This CDR3 has 16 residues. V gave up 3 bases and J gave up 4 bases; unmatched junction bases: 12. CDR3 nucleotides: TGCGCCAGCAGCTGGGACACGCCGGGAGGGGGTTACGAGCAGTACTTC. It codes for CASSWDTPGGGYEQYF.

The chain uses TRBV5-1 and TRBJ2-7, with D maybe TRBD2 (5 bases). This CDR3 is built from 14 residues. Trimming removed 2 bases at V and 2 bases at J, with 11 bases between. The germline CDR1 and CDR2 sequences are SGHRS and YFSETQ. CDR3 protein: CASSFGFGTYEQYF. The DNA of the CDR3 is TGCGCCAGCAGCTTTGGCTTCGGGACCTACGAGCAGTACTTC.

The genes are TRBV5-1 and TRBJ1-2; TRBD1 aligns across 10 bases. The CDR3 contains 15 residues. Germline trimming cut 4 bases from V and 2 bases from J; bases unmatched to any gene: 5. Germline CDR1 is SGHRS and CDR2 is YFSETQ. The chain's CDR3 is CASSQRQGANYGYTF. Here the CDR3 DNA reads TGCGCCAGCAGCCAGAGACAGGGGGCGAACTATGGCTACACCTTC.

This chain connects TRBV27 to TRBJ2-3; 7 bases line up with TRBD2. This CDR3 region has 16 residues. J was trimmed by 2 bases and V by 5 bases; bases with no gene match: 10. Germline V gene data show CDR1 as MNHEY and CDR2 as SMNVEV (reference sequence). CDR3 residues: CASSTGTNAYTDTQYF. CDR3 sequence (DNA): TGTGCCAGCAGTACGGGGACTAACGCCTACACAGATACGCAGTATTTT.

This rearrangement joins TRBV9 to TRBJ2-7, with D possibly being TRBD2 (7 bases). This CDR3 contains 17 residues. V was trimmed by 0 bases and J by 6 bases, leaving 22 bases between them. The V gene's germline CDR1 is SGDLS and CDR2 YYNGEE. The CDR3 DNA follows: TGTGCCAGCAGCGTAGGTAGGGGGGGCTACGACGTATCCGAGCAGTACTTC. Its protein product is CASSVGRGGYDVSEQYF.

The chain is built from TRBV4-1 and TRBJ2-5; the match to TRBD2 covers 9 bases. V gave up 0 bases and J gave up 2 bases; unmatched junction bases: 4. The CDR3 consists of 16 residues. From germline, CDR1 is MGHRA and CDR2 YSYEKL. In nucleotides, the CDR3 is TGCGCCAGCAGCCAAGACGCGACTAGCGGACAAGAGACCCAGTACTTC. Its translation is CASSQDATSGQETQYF.

The chain recombines TRBV7-8 with TRBJ1-1, with D possibly being TRBD1 (5 bases). CDR1 is SGHVS and CDR2 is FQNEAQ in the germline V gene. The CDR3 runs 14 residues. V shed 3 bases and J shed 6 bases, with 14 bases lying between them. The CDR3 here is CASSFVQGRAEAFF. The CDR3 DNA reads TGTGCCAGCAGCTTTGTTCAGGGAAGGGCTGAAGCTTTCTTT.

The chain carries TRBV29-1 and TRBJ2-1, with TRBD2 matching 16 bases. CDR3 length equals 18 residues. Trimming took 0 bases from V and 2 from J; bases not matched to a gene: 4. The germline CDR1 and CDR2 sequences are SQVTM and ANQGSEA. In DNA, the CDR3 is TGCAGCGTTGAAGAAGGGACTAGCGGGGGGGTAACCTACAATGAGCAGTTCTTC. Amino acid sequence: CSVEEGTSGGVTYNEQFF.